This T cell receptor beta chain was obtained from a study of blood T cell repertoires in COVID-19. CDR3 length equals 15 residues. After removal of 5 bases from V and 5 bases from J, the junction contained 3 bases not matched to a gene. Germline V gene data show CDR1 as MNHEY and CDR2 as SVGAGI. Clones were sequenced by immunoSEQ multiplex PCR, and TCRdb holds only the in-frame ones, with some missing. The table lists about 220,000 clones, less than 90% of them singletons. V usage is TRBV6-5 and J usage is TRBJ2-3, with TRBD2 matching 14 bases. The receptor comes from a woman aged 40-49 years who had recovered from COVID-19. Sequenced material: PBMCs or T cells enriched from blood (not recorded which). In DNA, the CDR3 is TGTGCCAGCAGTCGACTAGCGGGAGGGGGAGATACGCAGTATTTT. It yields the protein CASSRLAGGGDTQYF.